This T cell receptor beta chain emerged from a study of cytomegalovirus exposure and HLA in healthy donors. Points from the study as a whole: More clonal expansion characterized HLA-associated TCR beta chains than equally common others in a later analysis. Among immune exposure information, only CMV serostatus was available.

With V trimmed by 6 bases and J by 1 base, 5 bases remained unmatched. CDR3 length: 14 residues. Germline V lookup: CDR1 SQVTM, CDR2 ANQGSEA. Despite likely unrecorded immune exposures, the donors were nominally healthy at the time of sampling. This clone was counted a few times. The antigen is undetermined. A multiplex PCR was run with 60 Vbeta primers and 13 Jbeta primers. Generated by immunoSEQ multiplex PCR, the TCRdb table keeps only in-frame clones and is missing some. This repertoire shows roughly 130,000 clones, 74% found once; its top ten account for roughly 6.3%. The receptor was isolated from a woman aged 45-65 years in good health and CMV-seropositive. Sequencing was carried out using PBMCs. The V and J genes are TRBV29-1 and TRBJ2-2, with TRBD1 matching over 7 bases. The CDR3 region is CSVQGVVNTGELFF. The CDR3 DNA reads TGCAGCGTCCAGGGGGTCGTGAACACCGGGGAGCTGTTTTTT.